Listed below are T cell receptor beta chains from one sample, sequenced in a study of response to subunit inactivated influenza vaccine. TCRdb re-analysed the RT-PCR reads in MiXCR, keeping a single row per CDR3 protein. The sample records 550,000 to 800,000 distinct CDR3 sequences, roughly 14% being singletons. The sequenced sample was PBMCs from blood, obtained 12 days after vaccination. The receptors stem from a man between 50 and 59 years old who received an inactivated influenza vaccine. CDR3s leave out the opening cysteine and the closing phenylalanine or tryptophan.

J: TRBJ2-1; V: TRBV20-1; CDR3: SAPPRGDNEQF
J: TRBJ2-2; V: TRBV5-8; CDR3: ASSLGRTSTGELF
J: TRBJ2-5; V: TRBV25-1; CDR3: ASSELGRRGASETQY
J: TRBJ2-2; V: TRBV6-1; CDR3: ASSTQVVGGPGELF
J: TRBJ1-6; V: TRBV5-5; CDR3: ASSYTGLSPLH
J: TRBJ2-1; V: TRBV20-1; CDR3: SARQQERGWNEQF
J: TRBJ2-5; V: TRBV10-3; CDR3: AIKGQETQY
J: TRBJ2-4; V: TRBV28; CDR3: ASSLSEVQGGLAKNIQY
J: TRBJ2-7; V: TRBV20-1; CDR3: SARAFTQGEEQY
J: TRBJ1-5; V: TRBV18; CDR3: ASSPKPDEPQH
J: TRBJ1-3; V: TRBV4-3; CDR3: ASSQFLLSSGNTIY
J: TRBJ2-1; V: TRBV6-2/TRBV6-3; CDR3: ASSYSMTSGRNYNEQF
J: TRBJ2-1; V: TRBV6-4; CDR3: ASSDSGTGDLNEQF
J: TRBJ1-1; V: TRBV3-1; CDR3: ASSQGVGPHTEAF
J: TRBJ2-3; V: TRBV28; CDR3: ASIRGLAGAVADTQY
J: TRBJ2-3; V: TRBV7-3; CDR3: ASSVQGPGDTQY
J: TRBJ1-2; V: TRBV7-3; CDR3: ASSRGQGEGYT
J: TRBJ2-5; V: TRBV20-1; CDR3: SPPASGEETQY
J: TRBJ2-7; V: TRBV29-1; CDR3: SAARTSGRSEQY
J: TRBJ2-7; V: TRBV28; CDR3: ASSTGRYYEQY
J: TRBJ2-4; V: TRBV6-2/TRBV6-3; CDR3: ASSFGARGKAKNIQY
J: TRBJ2-7; V: TRBV4-3; CDR3: ASSQVWSGALAGLTYEQY
J: TRBJ2-7; V: TRBV4-1; CDR3: ASSNPAGTGGDEQY
J: TRBJ2-7; V: TRBV5-1; CDR3: ASSADRVYEQY
J: TRBJ1-5; V: TRBV28; CDR3: ASATVPSNQPQH
J: TRBJ1-2; V: TRBV13; CDR3: ASSPRGEANYGYT
J: TRBJ2-2; V: TRBV29-1; CDR3: SVAGTGGTGELF
J: TRBJ2-7; V: TRBV4-3; CDR3: ASSHQRAYEQY
J: TRBJ2-2; V: TRBV24-1; CDR3: ATSVVNTGELF
J: TRBJ2-5; V: TRBV6-2/TRBV6-3; CDR3: ASRDWETQY
J: TRBJ2-7; V: TRBV6-2/TRBV6-3; CDR3: ASSPRFRGGYEQY
J: TRBJ1-5; V: TRBV6-8; CDR3: ASSYSDPPSRQPQH
J: TRBJ2-2; V: TRBV15; CDR3: ATSRGTGELF
J: TRBJ2-3; V: TRBV9; CDR3: ASSLRGGQSGDTQY
J: TRBJ2-3; V: TRBV5-1; CDR3: ASSFMGRTSTDTQY
J: TRBJ1-1; V: TRBV10-3; CDR3: AISESSSEYTEAF
J: TRBJ1-1; V: TRBV4-2; CDR3: ASSQSTLEHLNTEAF
J: TRBJ1-5; V: TRBV4-3; CDR3: ASSQSTESNQPQH
J: TRBJ1-5; V: TRBV20-1; CDR3: SASNPYSNQPQH
J: TRBJ2-3; V: TRBV20-1; CDR3: SARDGGDTYTQY
J: TRBJ1-1; V: TRBV28; CDR3: ASTPQGTGSEVEAF
J: TRBJ2-7; V: TRBV5-1; CDR3: ASSSAGTGSAYEQY
J: TRBJ2-7; V: TRBV29-1; CDR3: SVRQGFDYEQY
J: TRBJ1-4; V: TRBV7-2; CDR3: ASSLADRVLGKLF
J: TRBJ2-1; V: TRBV7-2; CDR3: ASSLRWGLSEYNEQF
J: TRBJ2-2; V: TRBV7-8; CDR3: ASSRTGRGTGELF
J: TRBJ2-6; V: TRBV30; CDR3: AWMGLIGTATSGANVLT
J: TRBJ1-4; V: TRBV20-1; CDR3: SAPPGPNEKLF
J: TRBJ1-1; V: TRBV12-3/TRBV12-4; CDR3: ATTVNTEAF
J: TRBJ2-1; V: TRBV6-4; CDR3: ASSDGTSGNNEQF
J: TRBJ2-7; V: TRBV29-1; CDR3: SVEDKPYEQY
J: TRBJ2-1; V: TRBV24-1; CDR3: ATSGERTSGRSPQF
J: TRBJ2-7; V: TRBV12-3/TRBV12-4; CDR3: ASSLVGGSTYEQY